Following are 22 T cell receptor beta chains from one sample sequenced in a study of Graves' ophthalmopathy and Graves' hyperthyroidism. Researchers took RNA transcripts and amplified TCR beta CDR3 regions from them. HTBI primers primed a first-round RT-PCR, and a second-round multiplex PCR followed. MiXCR was run by TCRdb on the multiplex PCR reads, yielding one entry per CDR3 protein. Of 740,000 or so distinct CDR3 sequences in the sample, roughly 41% were seen once. Sequenced: peripheral blood. The source of these receptors is an adult man with Graves' ophthalmopathy.

This chain uses TRBV25-1 with TRBJ1-2; 9 bases line up with TRBD1. The V segment lost 6 bases and the J segment 3 bases; nucleotides outside the gene matches: 11. The CDR3 contains 16 residues. From germline, CDR1 is MGHDK and CDR2 SYGVNS. Here the CDR3 reads CASSAWTGDQYYGYTF. DNA for the CDR3: TGTGCCAGCAGCGCGTGGACAGGGGACCAGTACTATGGCTACACCTTC.

As to this clonotype: A much larger clone lies a single base off, so this may be a read error. The CDR3 is CASSLDRSSHSGASVLTF. CDR3 nucleotides: TGTGCCAGCAGCTTAGATCGAAGCTCCCACTCTGGGGCCAGCGTCCTGACTTTC. The V and J genes are TRBV7-2 and TRBJ2-6; D perhaps matches TRBD1 (5 bases). CDR1 SGHTA and CDR2 FQGNSA come from the germline V gene. The CDR3 consists of 18 residues.

To note about this clonotype: One end of the junction fails to match germline, which may point to a read error. The chain has TRBV10-2 and TRBJ1-5; possible D gene TRBD1, 6 bases. CDR1 WSHSY and CDR2 SAAADI come from the germline V gene. The CDR3 spans 15 residues. The CDR3 sequence is CASRADRGGGQPQHF. In nucleotides, the CDR3 is TGTGCCAGCAGGGCTGATAGGGGAGGGGGTCAGCCCCAGCATTTT.

The rearrangement joins TRBV15 to TRBJ1-1; D gene ambiguous. The germline gives CDR1 LNHNV, CDR2 YYDKDF (reference sequence). This CDR3 has 10 amino acids. Deletions cut 7 bases from V and 11 bases from J, with 11 bases between. The CDR3 region is CATTAQHAFF. The CDR3 DNA reads as TGTGCCACCACGGCCCAACACGCTTTCTTT.

With respect to this clonotype: A read error is possible here, since a much larger clone lies one base away. The gene calls are TRBV10-3 and TRBJ1-1; possible D gene TRBD1, 5 bases. CDR1 and CDR2 (germline): ENHRY, SYGVKD. Trimming removed 8 bases from V and 4 bases from J, with 14 bases in between. This CDR3 comprises 13 residues. The CDR3: CAIGLDRITEAFF. CDR3 in DNA: TGTGCCATCGGACTCGACAGAATCACTGAAGCTTTCTTT.

This clonotype was detected once. The CDR3 loop is CASSELGRNNEQFF. In nucleotides, the CDR3 is TGTGCCAGCAGTGAACTAGGACGGAACAATGAGCAGTTCTTC. The chain employs TRBV25-1 and TRBJ2-7; D not resolved. The J call is uncertain, as TRBJ2-1 better fits the DNA end. The CDR3 spans 14 residues. Germline CDR1 is MGHDK and CDR2 is SYGVNS.

There are many counts of this clonotype. V is TRBV19 and J is TRBJ1-4; 8 bases are shared with TRBD1. V shed 4 bases and J 7 bases; nucleotides not matched to a gene: 2. The germline CDR1 and CDR2 sequences are LNHDA and SQIVND (reference sequence). The CDR3 spans 13 residues. CDR3 region: CASSTGGREKLFF. The CDR3 region has the DNA TGTGCCAGTAGTACAGGGGGCCGTGAAAAACTGTTTTTT.

This clonotype was observed a few times. The chain is built from TRBV3-1 and TRBJ1-3; weak D call: TRBD1 (6 bases). The germline V gene has CDR1 LGHDT and CDR2 YNNKEL (reference sequence). The CDR3 consists of 12 residues. V dropped 7 bases and J dropped 8 bases, with 12 bases sitting between them. CDR3 sequence: CASKGEVDTIYF. The CDR3 DNA reads as TGTGCCAGCAAGGGGGAAGTGGACACCATATATTTT.

The gene calls are TRBV2 and TRBJ2-4; TRBD1 matches 9 bases. V dropped 2 bases and J dropped 5; count of bases not matched to a gene: 7. Germline V gives CDR1 SNHLY, CDR2 FYNNEI. This CDR3 is built from 16 residues. The CDR3 region is CASSEQQGAEENIQYF. CDR3 sequence (DNA): TGTGCCAGCAGTGAACAACAGGGGGCTGAGGAAAACATTCAGTACTTC.

There are many counts of this clonotype. This chain links TRBV7-9 with TRBJ1-2; possibly TRBD1 for D (5 bases). Germline V CDR1 and CDR2: SEHNR, FQNEAQ (reference sequence). The CDR3 runs to 13 residues. Between the trimmed V and J ends, which lost 4 bases and 4 bases, there was a span of 10 bases. The CDR3 here is CASSSGPLYGYTF. CDR3 nucleotides: TGTGCCAGCAGCTCGGGGCCCCTCTATGGCTACACCTTC.

As concerns this clonotype: At one end, the junction sequence differs from germline, possibly due to a read error. The V and J genes are TRBV5-1 and TRBJ1-3, with D possibly matching TRBD1 (5 bases). Looked up from germline, CDR1 is SGHRS and CDR2 is YFSETQ. The CDR3 runs to 15 residues. CDR3 sequence reads: CASSFDSRSGDTIYF. The DNA of the CDR3 is TGCGCCAGCAGTTTCGACAGCCGCTCTGGAGACACCATATATTTT.

This clonotype was seen many times. The chain employs TRBV7-4 and TRBJ1-2; 7 bases line up with TRBD1. Germline V gene data show CDR1 as SGHVT and CDR2 as SQSDAQ. The CDR3 length is 17 residues. With V trimmed by 1 base and J by 3 bases, 11 bases remained unmatched. The CDR3 DNA reads as TGTGCCAGCAGCTTAGAAGGGGGCGAACTCCTGGACTATGGCTACACCTTC. Its translation: CASSLEGGELLDYGYTF. The full variable domain, with the rest looked up from reference TRBV7-4 and TRBJ1-2, is GAGVSQSPRYKVAKRGRDVALRCDSISGHVTLYWYRQTLGQGSEVLTYSQSDAQRDKSGRPSGRFSAERPERSVSTLKIQRTEQGDSAVYLCASSLEGGELLDYGYTFGSGTRLTVV.

V gene TRBV15 combines with J gene TRBJ1-2; 7 bases map to TRBD1. Trimming at V came to 1 base and at J to 10 bases, leaving 3 bases not matched to a gene. The CDR3 sequence is 12 residues long. In germline, CDR1 is LNHNV, CDR2 YYDKDF (reference sequence). CDR3 nucleotides: TGTGCCACCAGCAGAGGGACAGGCGCCTACACCTTC. This gives the protein CATSRGTGAYTF.

This clonotype was counted at least ten times. The J gene is TRBJ1-1, the V gene TRBV14, with D unresolved. From germline, CDR1 is SGHDN and CDR2 FVKESK. V was shortened by 6 bases and J by 6 bases, with 11 bases between the two germline ends. There are 12 residues in the CDR3. The CDR3 region has the DNA TGTGCCAGCAGTTCACAGAGTGCTGAAGCTTTCTTT. It is translated as CASSSQSAEAFF.

This clonotype came up a few times. The chain carries TRBV4-2 and TRBJ1-1; D is ambiguous. Germline lookup yields CDR1 LGHNA and CDR2 YNFKEQ. The CDR3 consists of 15 residues. V was clipped by 0 bases and J by 2 bases, with 10 bases between them. Here the CDR3 DNA reads TGTGCCAGCAGCCAAGAAGGAGGGTTCAACACTGAAGCTTTCTTT. Translating it yields CASSQEGGFNTEAFF.

This clonotype showed up just a few times. The chain employs TRBV20-1 and TRBJ1-2; TRBD1 matches 8 bases. This CDR3 has 14 residues. Unmatched junction bases numbered 13, after V lost 6 bases and J lost 7 bases. The germline V gene has CDR1 DFQATT and CDR2 SNEGSKA (reference sequence). CDR3 region: CSAARGQGAVGYTF. CDR3 bases: TGCAGTGCCGCACGTGGGCAGGGGGCGGTTGGCTACACCTTC.

The sample holds many counts of this clonotype. V gene TRBV20-1 combines with J gene TRBJ2-7, with a weak D call TRBD2 (5 bases). Germline-derived CDR1 and CDR2 are DFQATT and SNEGSKA (reference sequence). V was trimmed by 6 bases and J by 2 bases, leaving 11 bases between them. CDR3 size: 12 residues. In DNA, the CDR3 is TGCAGTGCGTGGAGGCCTCCCTACGAGCAGTACTTC. The encoded protein is CSAWRPPYEQYF.

The chain has TRBV24-1 and TRBJ1-5, with a weak D call TRBD1 (6 bases). Germline assignment: CDR1 KGHDR and CDR2 SFDVKD. Trimming stripped 4 bases from V and 1 base from J, with 13 bases between. The CDR3 runs 16 residues. The CDR3 DNA reads TGTGCCACCAGTGACCCAGGGACAAAAAGCAATCAGCCCCAGCATTTT. Amino acids: CATSDPGTKSNQPQHF.

J is TRBJ2-6 and V is TRBV7-9, with D hard to call. Trimming removed 5 bases at V and 5 bases at J, with 19 bases between. CDR1 SEHNR and CDR2 FQNEAQ come from the germline V gene (reference sequence). The CDR3 is 17 residues long. The CDR3 region is CASSPKAEELRANVLTF. The CDR3 DNA sequence: TGTGCCAGCAGCCCGAAAGCTGAGGAGTTGAGGGCCAACGTCCTGACTTTC.

This clonotype was recorded many times. The chain combines TRBV7-9 with TRBJ2-7; 13 bases are shared with TRBD2. There are 17 residues in the CDR3. V lost 5 bases, J lost 3 bases, and 10 bases stayed unmatched. Germline-derived CDR1 and CDR2 are SEHNR and FQNEAQ (reference sequence). The CDR3 region is CASSPTKGLAGIYEQYF. CDR3 bases: TGTGCCAGCAGCCCAACAAAGGGACTAGCGGGAATCTACGAGCAGTACTTC.

A remark on this clonotype: The junction departs from germline at one end; a sequencing error may be responsible. V and J are TRBV10-3 and TRBJ2-7, with D perhaps TRBD1 (5 bases). Germline lookup yields CDR1 ENHRY and CDR2 SYGVKD. This CDR3 is built from 13 residues. CDR3 in amino acids: CASSFSGYSEQYF. The CDR3 DNA reads as TGTGCCAGCAGTTTCTCAGGGTATAGCGAGCAGTACTTC.

This chain joins TRBV6-5 and TRBJ2-7, with D maybe TRBD1 (6 bases). The CDR3 loop spans 14 amino acids. Trimming took 6 bases from V and 2 from J, leaving 14 bases between them. Germline V gives CDR1 MNHEY, CDR2 SVGAGI. CDR3 amino acids: CASSPDRSTYEQYF. CDR3 in DNA: TGTGCCAGCAGCCCGGACAGATCGACCTACGAGCAGTACTTC.